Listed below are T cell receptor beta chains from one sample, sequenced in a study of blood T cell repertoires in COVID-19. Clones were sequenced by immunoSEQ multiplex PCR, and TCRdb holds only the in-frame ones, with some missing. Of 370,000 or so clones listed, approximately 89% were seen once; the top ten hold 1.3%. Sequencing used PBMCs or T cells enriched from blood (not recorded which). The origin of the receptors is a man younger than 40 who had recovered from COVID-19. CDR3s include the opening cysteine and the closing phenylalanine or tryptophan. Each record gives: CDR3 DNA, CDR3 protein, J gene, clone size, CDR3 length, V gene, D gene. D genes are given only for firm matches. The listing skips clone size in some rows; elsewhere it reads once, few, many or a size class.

CDR3 DNA: TGTGCCAGCAGCGAGGGGACGGGGGACTATGGCTACACCTTC
CDR3 protein: CASSEGTGDYGYTF
J gene: TRBJ1-2
clone size: NA
CDR3 length: 14
V gene: TRBV5-4
D gene: NA

CDR3 DNA: TGTGCCAGCAGCCCCGGTCCCAGGGGAAGAAGGGGGAACACTGAAGCTTTCTTT
CDR3 protein: CASSPGPRGRRGNTEAFF
J gene: TRBJ1-1
clone size: NA
CDR3 length: 18
V gene: TRBV7-9
D gene: NA

CDR3 DNA: TGTGCCATCAGTGCCGACGGGAAGGGCTACACCTTC
CDR3 protein: CAISADGKGYTF
J gene: TRBJ1-2
clone size: NA
CDR3 length: 12
V gene: TRBV10-3
D gene: NA

CDR3 DNA: TGTGCCAGCAGTATTCTGGCTCCCAACACTGAAGCTTTCTTT
CDR3 protein: CASSILAPNTEAFF
J gene: TRBJ1-1
clone size: NA
CDR3 length: 14
V gene: TRBV11-2
D gene: NA

CDR3 DNA: TGTGCCAGCAGCCCAAACGGAAGGGGAGGGAACACTGAAGCTTTCTTT
CDR3 protein: CASSPNGRGGNTEAFF
J gene: TRBJ1-1
clone size: few
CDR3 length: 16
V gene: TRBV7-8
D gene: NA

CDR3 DNA: TGTGCCAGCAGCGTAGCGCAGGGGGCGGATGGAAACACCATATATTTT
CDR3 protein: CASSVAQGADGNTIYF
J gene: TRBJ1-3
clone size: many
CDR3 length: 16
V gene: TRBV9
D gene: TRBD1

CDR3 DNA: TGTGCCAGCAGCGTCGGGGGAGTCCAAGAGACCCAGTACTTC
CDR3 protein: CASSVGGVQETQYF
J gene: TRBJ2-5
clone size: NA
CDR3 length: 14
V gene: TRBV9
D gene: NA

CDR3 DNA: TGTGCCAGCAGCTTACTCGGGAGCCCCCTCTATGGCTACACCTTC
CDR3 protein: CASSLLGSPLYGYTF
J gene: TRBJ1-2
clone size: once
CDR3 length: 15
V gene: TRBV7-8
D gene: NA

CDR3 DNA: TGTGCCTGGGGAGGAGTTACAACTAATGAAAAACTGTTTTTT
CDR3 protein: CAWGGVTTNEKLFF
J gene: TRBJ1-4
clone size: NA
CDR3 length: 14
V gene: TRBV30
D gene: NA

CDR3 DNA: TGTGCCAGCAGTGACGGGTGGACAGGGAGGGAAAAACTGTTTTTT
CDR3 protein: CASSDGWTGREKLFF
J gene: TRBJ1-4
clone size: NA
CDR3 length: 15
V gene: TRBV6-1
D gene: TRBD1

CDR3 DNA: TGTGCCAGCAGCCCAGGGGGTCCCGGGGAGCTGTTTTTT
CDR3 protein: CASSPGGPGELFF
J gene: TRBJ2-2
clone size: NA
CDR3 length: 13
V gene: TRBV11-3
D gene: TRBD1

CDR3 DNA: TGTGCCAGCAGCCCCCAGGGACAGGGAGTCACTGAAGCTTTCTTT
CDR3 protein: CASSPQGQGVTEAFF
J gene: TRBJ1-1
clone size: NA
CDR3 length: 15
V gene: TRBV3-1/TRBV3-2
D gene: TRBD1

CDR3 DNA: TGCGCCAGCACTTATAGCGGGGGGGCCCCCTACAATGAGCAGTTCTTC
CDR3 protein: CASTYSGGAPYNEQFF
J gene: TRBJ2-1
clone size: few
CDR3 length: 16
V gene: TRBV5-1
D gene: TRBD2

CDR3 DNA: TGTGCCAGCAGTAAGACAGGGACCAACACTGAAGCTTTCTTT
CDR3 protein: CASSKTGTNTEAFF
J gene: TRBJ1-1
clone size: NA
CDR3 length: 14
V gene: TRBV25-1
D gene: TRBD1

CDR3 DNA: TGTGCCAGCAGCCCGGACAGGAATGAGCAGTTCTTC
CDR3 protein: CASSPDRNEQFF
J gene: TRBJ2-1
clone size: NA
CDR3 length: 12
V gene: TRBV12-3/TRBV12-4
D gene: TRBD1

CDR3 DNA: TGTGCCAGCAGCCCGCAGTATTCCGGAAACACCATATATTTT
CDR3 protein: CASSPQYSGNTIYF
J gene: TRBJ1-3
clone size: NA
CDR3 length: 14
V gene: TRBV7-6
D gene: NA